A selection of T cell receptor beta chains follows, all from one sample in a study of shared clonotypes between healthy human individuals. Using immunoSEQ multiplex PCR, the repertoire was profiled, and TCRdb retains in-frame clones only, with some absent. The sample shows roughly 760,000 clones, around two thirds of them seen only once. Sequencing was performed on memory CD4+ T cells sorted from blood. The receptors stem from a woman aged 30 to 39 in good health. The CDR3 runs from the conserved cysteine through the conserved F or W. The D gene is left open where the match is weak. Size is stated for part of the rows, as once, few or many counts, or as a class when the clone is expanded.

size: NA; length: 11; J: TRBJ2-4; D: NA; V: TRBV27; DNA: TGTGCCAGCAGTTTCATGAACATTCAGTACTTC; CDR3: CASSFMNIQYF
size: many; length: 15; J: TRBJ1-4; D: TRBD1; V: TRBV9; DNA: TGTGCCAGCAGCGTAGCTAGGGGACAGAATGAAAAACTGTTTTTT; CDR3: CASSVARGQNEKLFF
size: NA; length: 14; J: TRBJ1-4; D: NA; V: TRBV5-1; DNA: TGCGCCAGCAGCTCGGATAGGGGCTATGAAAAACTGTTTTTT; CDR3: CASSSDRGYEKLFF
size: NA; length: 15; J: TRBJ2-7; D: TRBD2; V: TRBV11-3; DNA: TGTGCCAGCAGCTTATCGGGAGGGGAGTCCTACGAGCAGTACTTC; CDR3: CASSLSGGESYEQYF
size: NA; length: 15; J: TRBJ2-3; D: TRBD2; V: TRBV5-1; DNA: TGCGCCAGCAGCTTGGAGGGGCGGGAGTTAGATACGCAGTATTTT; CDR3: CASSLEGRELDTQYF
size: many; length: 11; J: TRBJ1-1; D: NA; V: TRBV19; DNA: TGTGCCAGTAAGGCAAGCATTGAAGCTTTCTTT; CDR3: CASKASIEAFF
size: NA; length: 14; J: TRBJ1-1; D: NA; V: TRBV5-6; DNA: TGTGCCAGCAGCTTGTGGGCAGCAAACACTGAAGCTTTCTTT; CDR3: CASSLWAANTEAFF
size: NA; length: 17; J: TRBJ2-2; D: NA; V: TRBV28; DNA: TGTGCCAGCAGTTTGCCCCCGGGGGCCCCGAACACCGGGGAGCTGTTTTTT; CDR3: CASSLPPGAPNTGELFF
size: NA; length: 15; J: TRBJ2-7; D: TRBD2; V: TRBV5-1; DNA: TGCGCCAGCAGCTTTCTTAGCGGGAGCTCCTACGAGCAGTACTTC; CDR3: CASSFLSGSSYEQYF
size: NA; length: 15; J: TRBJ2-5; D: TRBD2; V: TRBV2; DNA: TGTGCCAGCAGCGACTTTAGCGGGAGACCGGAGACCCAGTACTTC; CDR3: CASSDFSGRPETQYF
size: NA; length: 17; J: TRBJ2-1; D: NA; V: TRBV19; DNA: TGTGCCAGTAGTGATCAAGGTGCAGGGAGGTCCTACAATGAGCAGTTCTTC; CDR3: CASSDQGAGRSYNEQFF